The entry below gives a single T cell receptor (beta chain) sequence along with its context. Its antigen is not yet known. The record has no base qualities; no much larger clone is one base away. This record belongs to a study of metastatic and nonmetastatic thyroid tumors (dated by TCRdb to about 2020). As for the study more broadly: The researchers compared repertoires between peripheral blood samples and tumor or nodule tissue samples from patients with malignant or benign thyroid disease.

The CDR3, cysteine through phenylalanine, is 14 amino acids long. Only the CDR3 DNA is retained, 42 bases long and in frame from the first base. At the junction V is shortened by 4 bases and J by 0 bases, with 7 bases in between. The germline V gene provides CDR1 MNHEY and CDR2 SVGAGI. The library came from PCR. Instrument used: Illumina HiSeq 4000. High-throughput sequencing was used to profile the TCR beta-chain CDR3 region of every patient. The paper's processing steps were these. The researchers built a classifier to tell apart papillary thyroid cancer patients with distant metastasis, based on CDR3 differences among clinicopathological groups. The Shannon index was used to measure repertoire diversity, and the Morisita-Horn index was used to measure how similar tumor and blood repertoires were. In-frame beta chains were kept once TCRdb had trimmed the public reads at Q25 with fastp and called clones with MiXCR. What appears here as the V and J calls and clone size reflects TCRdb's work, not the paper's. Recorded for this sample are roughly 7,300 clones; around 19% of them occurred a single time. 9.6% of the sample belongs to the ten largest clones.

On the study overall, not on this receptor specifically: TCR beta diversity was reported as significantly higher in malignant tumors than in benign nodules, in both blood and tumor samples.

None of the patients had been given any treatment before thyroid surgery. Using T-cell receptor beta sequencing, the researchers looked back retrospectively at clinical samples from patients, gathered between about 2011 and 2018. The sequence was collected from a female donor with papillary thyroid cancer or a benign thyroid nodule (not recorded which). Some clones in this sample may be carry-over from other donors' samples. Specimen: adjacent normal tissue. The chain is made from TRBV6-5 and TRBJ1-3; the D segment cannot be called with confidence. The CDR3 reads as follows: CASSLPASGNTIYF. The sequenced DNA: TGTGCCAGCAGTTTGCCGGCCTCTGGAAACACCATATATTTT.